This T cell receptor beta chain was identified during a study of long-term antiretroviral therapy in people with HIV. Study-level information: The oldest specimens predate the 2015 immediate-ART recommendation by about a decade.

Survey-level resolution applied to immunoSEQ assay v3.0. Sequencing used immunoSEQ multiplex PCR; TCRdb keeps in-frame clones, though not all of them. The sample holds 20,000 to 25,000 clones, more than 65% seen once. The CDR3 length is 15 residues. V gave up 9 bases and J gave up 1 base, with 15 bases separating them. Germline assignment: CDR1 SGHTA and CDR2 FQGNSA. The sample consisted of unsorted PBMCs, taken 0.3 years after starting antiretroviral therapy. The receptor's source is a man aged 50 to 59 with HIV. The gene calls are TRBV7-2 and TRBJ2-2, with D possibly being TRBD1 (6 bases). This chain's CDR3 is CASNTPTGNTGELFF. DNA of the CDR3: TGTGCCAGTAACACTCCGACAGGGAACACCGGGGAGCTGTTTTTT.